These 5 T cell receptor beta chains share one sample of origin, sequenced in a study of T cell responses to AZD1222 COVID-19 vaccine. Method: immunoSEQ multiplex PCR; TCRdb's copy keeps in-frame clones and lacks some. The top ten hold 6.5% to 8.5% of the sample, which has about 100,000 clones, approximately 90% seen once. This specimen was peripheral blood, taken 28 days after the second AZD1222 dose. Receptors originate from an adult who received the AZD1222 COVID-19 vaccine.

The CDR3 here is CASSVGIGLGDEQYF. The CDR3 DNA sequence: TGTGCCAGCAGCGTAGGAATTGGTCTCGGGGACGAGCAGTACTTC. The rearrangement joins TRBV9 to TRBJ2-7; the D gene is possibly TRBD2 (5 bases). This CDR3 comprises 15 residues. CDR1 is SGDLS and CDR2 is YYNGEE in the germline V gene. Trimming pared 0 bases from V and 5 bases from J, leaving 15 bases between.

The chain's CDR3 is CASRRGGEAFF. The CDR3 bases are TGTGCCAGCAGGAGGGGAGGTGAAGCTTTCTTT. The V call is TRBV2, the J call TRBJ1-1, with a possible D match to TRBD1 (5 bases). In germline, CDR1 is SNHLY, CDR2 FYNNEI. This CDR3 has 11 amino acids. V was cut by 6 bases and J by 7 bases, with 9 bases left in between. Filled out from reference TRBV2 and TRBJ1-1, the complete variable domain reads EPEVTQTPSHQVTQMGQEVILRCVPISNHLYFYWYRQILGQKVEFLVSFYNNEISEKSEIFDDQFSVERPDGSNFTLKIRSTKLEDSAMYFCASRRGGEAFFGQGTRLTVV.

The CDR3 nucleotides are TGTGCCAGCAGACAGGACAGGTGCTCCACTCTAGCCAAAAACATTCAGTACTTC. It encodes CASRQDRCSTLAKNIQYF. This rearrangement joins TRBV7-6 to TRBJ2-4; TRBD1 aligns across 7 bases. V shed 6 bases, J shed 0 bases, and the junction held 14 bases outside the gene matches. The CDR3 sequence is 18 residues long. Looked up from germline, CDR1 is SGHVS and CDR2 is FNYEAQ.

V gene TRBV6-5 combines with J gene TRBJ1-2, with D unresolved. The CDR3 has 12 amino acids. The V gene lost 5 bases and the J gene lost 7 bases, with 11 bases spanning the gap. Germline V gene lookup returns CDR1 MNHEY and CDR2 SVGAGI. CDR3: CASSNGPLGYTF. DNA for the CDR3: TGTGCCAGCAGTAATGGACCGCTTGGCTACACCTTC.

This rearrangement joins TRBV20-1 to TRBJ2-5; D unclear. The CDR3 is 10 amino acids. Germline CDR1 is DFQATT and CDR2 is SNEGSKA (reference sequence). The CDR3 region is CSLGEETQYF. In nucleotides, the CDR3 is TGCAGCCTCGGTGAAGAGACCCAGTACTTC.